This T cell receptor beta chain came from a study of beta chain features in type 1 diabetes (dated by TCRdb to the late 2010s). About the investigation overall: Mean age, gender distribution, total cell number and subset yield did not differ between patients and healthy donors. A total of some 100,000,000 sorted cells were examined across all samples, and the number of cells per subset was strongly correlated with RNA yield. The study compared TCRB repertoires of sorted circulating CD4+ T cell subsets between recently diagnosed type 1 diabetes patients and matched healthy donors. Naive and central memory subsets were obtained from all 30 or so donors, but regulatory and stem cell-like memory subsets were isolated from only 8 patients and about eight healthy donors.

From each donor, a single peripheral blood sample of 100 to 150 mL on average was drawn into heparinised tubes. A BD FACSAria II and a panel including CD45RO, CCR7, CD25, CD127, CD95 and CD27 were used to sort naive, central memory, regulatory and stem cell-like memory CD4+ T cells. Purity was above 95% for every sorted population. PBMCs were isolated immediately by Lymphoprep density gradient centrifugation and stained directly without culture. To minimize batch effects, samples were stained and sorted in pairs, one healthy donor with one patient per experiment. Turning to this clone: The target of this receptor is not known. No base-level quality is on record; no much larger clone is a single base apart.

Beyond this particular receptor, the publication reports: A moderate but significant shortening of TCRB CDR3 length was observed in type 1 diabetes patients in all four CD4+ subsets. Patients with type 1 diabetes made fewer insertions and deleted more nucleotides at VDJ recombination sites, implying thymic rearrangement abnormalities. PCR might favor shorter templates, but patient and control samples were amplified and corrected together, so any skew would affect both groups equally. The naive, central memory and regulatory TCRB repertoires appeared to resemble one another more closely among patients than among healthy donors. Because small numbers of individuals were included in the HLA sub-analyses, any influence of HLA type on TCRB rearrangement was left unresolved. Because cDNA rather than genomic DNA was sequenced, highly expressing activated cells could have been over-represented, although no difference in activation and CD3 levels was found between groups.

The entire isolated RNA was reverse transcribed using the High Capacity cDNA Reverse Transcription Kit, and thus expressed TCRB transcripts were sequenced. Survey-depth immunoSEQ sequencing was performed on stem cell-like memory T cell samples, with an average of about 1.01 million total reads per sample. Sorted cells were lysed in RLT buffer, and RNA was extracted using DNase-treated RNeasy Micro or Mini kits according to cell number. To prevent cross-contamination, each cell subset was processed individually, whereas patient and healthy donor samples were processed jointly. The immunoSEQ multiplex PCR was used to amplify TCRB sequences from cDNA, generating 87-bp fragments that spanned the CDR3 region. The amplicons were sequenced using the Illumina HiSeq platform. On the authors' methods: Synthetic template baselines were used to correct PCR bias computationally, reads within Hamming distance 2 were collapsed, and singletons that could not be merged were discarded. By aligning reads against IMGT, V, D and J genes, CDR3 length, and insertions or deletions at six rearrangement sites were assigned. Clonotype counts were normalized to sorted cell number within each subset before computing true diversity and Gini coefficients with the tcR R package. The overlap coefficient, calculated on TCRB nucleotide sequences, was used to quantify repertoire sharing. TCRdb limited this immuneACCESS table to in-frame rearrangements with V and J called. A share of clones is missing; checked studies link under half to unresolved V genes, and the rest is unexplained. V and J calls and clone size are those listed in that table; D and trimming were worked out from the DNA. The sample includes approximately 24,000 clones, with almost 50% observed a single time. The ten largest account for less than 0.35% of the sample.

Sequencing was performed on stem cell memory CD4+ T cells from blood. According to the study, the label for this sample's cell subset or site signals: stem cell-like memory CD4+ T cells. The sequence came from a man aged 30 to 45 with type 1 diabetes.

The nucleotide sequence reads TGTGCCAGCAGCCAAGATACCTACCTAGCGGGGGGGGACGAGCAGTTCTTC. Its product reads: CASSQDTYLAGGDEQFF. Recombination linked TRBV4-2 to TRBJ2-1, with 12 bases in between that match TRBD2. Trimming takes 0 bases off V and 10 bases off J; junction bases not matched to a gene: 10. The CDR3, cysteine through phenylalanine, is 17 amino acids long. The read is trimmed to its CDR3 DNA, 51 bases read in frame from base 1. The germline V gene encodes CDR1 LGHNA and CDR2 YNFKEQ.